This TCR beta chain was identified in a study of vaccination and CD4 T cells after COVID-19. Study information: The authors exposed cells to overlapping spike peptides derived from SARS-CoV-2, HCoV-NL63, HCoV-OC43 and HCoV-229E.

CDR3 length equals 15 residues. Between the trimmed V and J ends, which lost 4 bases and 2 bases, there was a span of 12 bases. Germline V CDR1 and CDR2: MNHNS, SASEGT. This clonotype was seen a few times. What it binds is unknown. The sample's treatment: approximately 9-day PBMC culture with coronavirus spike peptide pools or control peptides (ViraFEST assay). Peptide pools at 8.5 to 10 ug/ml stimulated two million PBMCs per well with roughly 10 IU/ml IL-2. Scientists ran DNA taken from cultured CD4+ T cells through the Oncomine TCR Beta short-read assay for sequencing. From the PCR reads, TCRdb called clonotypes with MiXCR, one entry per CDR3 protein. The sample holds about 10,000 distinct CDR3 sequences, approximately 23% seen once.

This clonotype was sampled from a human donor who received a COVID-19 vaccine. The source material was CD4+ T cells from blood, cultured in vitro, sampled before SARS-CoV-2 vaccination. The chain links TRBV6-1 to TRBJ1-3; perhaps TRBD1 as D (5 bases). The CDR3 DNA follows: TGTGCCAGCAGTGGGGCAAGGGGAGCTGGAAACACCATATATTTT. This encodes CASSGARGAGNTIYF.